What follows describes a single T cell receptor beta chain. These data originate in a study of blood T cell repertoires in COVID-19. As for the study in general: Acute and convalescent COVID-19 samples came from the United States, Italy and Spain. Nucleic acid was either cDNA or gDNA, and it came from T cells, B-cell-depleted T cells, or PBMCs.

This CDR3 has 14 amino acids. V gave up 5 bases and J gave up 5 bases; unmatched junction bases: 4. Germline-derived CDR1 and CDR2 are MDHEN and SYDVKM. Authors' processing steps: Reference gene primer amplification in the assay estimated nucleated cell counts. Clones were sequenced by immunoSEQ multiplex PCR, and TCRdb holds only the in-frame ones, with some missing. That table gives V, J and clone size, and the DNA gave D and trimming. This sample has fewer than 130,000 clones, with around 74% found just once. V usage is TRBV28 and J usage is TRBJ1-2; 11 bases map to TRBD1. The receptor was derived from a woman aged 55-69 years with acute or convalescent COVID-19. The specimen sequenced was peripheral blood. The CDR3 nucleotides are TGTGCCAGCAGTCGGGACAGGGGGGAATATGGCTACACCTTC. Amino acids: CASSRDRGEYGYTF.